This T cell receptor beta chain was retrieved from a study of cytomegalovirus exposure and HLA in healthy donors. The study's findings and limits: Sequencing likely generated an artifact that appeared as a cluster of highly shared sequence variants. CMV serostatus was the sole immune exposure data available.

A multiplex PCR was run with 60 Vbeta primers and 13 Jbeta primers. Generated by immunoSEQ multiplex PCR, the TCRdb table keeps only in-frame clones and is missing some. Among 130,000 or so clones, roughly four fifths were seen once, and the ten largest hold about 1.6%. As regards this clone: Its specificity is not known.

The CDR3 contains 14 residues. J gave up 0 bases and V 6 bases, and 5 bases lay outside the gene matches. Per germline, CDR1 SGHKS and CDR2 YYEKEE (reference sequence). The sequence came from a female donor in good health and CMV-seronegative. The sample comprised PBMCs. V and J are TRBV5-5 and TRBJ2-7; 8 bases match TRBD1. CDR3 in amino acids: CASKFGTGSYEQYF. In DNA form, the CDR3 reads TGTGCCAGCAAATTCGGGACAGGCTCCTACGAGCAGTACTTC.